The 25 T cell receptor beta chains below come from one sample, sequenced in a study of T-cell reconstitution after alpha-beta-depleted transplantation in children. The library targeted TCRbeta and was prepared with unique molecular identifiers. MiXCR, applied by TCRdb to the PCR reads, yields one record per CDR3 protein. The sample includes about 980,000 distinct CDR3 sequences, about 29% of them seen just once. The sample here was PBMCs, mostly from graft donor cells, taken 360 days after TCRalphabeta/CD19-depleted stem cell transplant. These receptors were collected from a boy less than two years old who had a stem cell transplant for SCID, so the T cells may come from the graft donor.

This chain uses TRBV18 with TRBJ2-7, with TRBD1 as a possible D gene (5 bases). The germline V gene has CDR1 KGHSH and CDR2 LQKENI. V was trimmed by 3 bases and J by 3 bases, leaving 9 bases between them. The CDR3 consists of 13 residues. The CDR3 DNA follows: TGTGCCAGCTCACCGAACAGGTTCTACGAGCAGTACTTC. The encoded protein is CASSPNRFYEQYF.

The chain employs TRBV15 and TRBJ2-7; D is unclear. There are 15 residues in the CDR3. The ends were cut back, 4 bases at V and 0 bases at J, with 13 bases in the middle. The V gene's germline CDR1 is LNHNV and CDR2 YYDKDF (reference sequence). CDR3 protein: CATSIRSLGSYEQYF. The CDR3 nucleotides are TGTGCCACCAGCATTCGGTCCCTGGGCTCCTACGAGCAGTACTTC.

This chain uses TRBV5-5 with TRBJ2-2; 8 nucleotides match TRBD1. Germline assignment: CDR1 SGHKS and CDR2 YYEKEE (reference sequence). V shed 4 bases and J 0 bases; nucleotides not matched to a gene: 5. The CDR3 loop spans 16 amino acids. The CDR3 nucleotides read TGTGCCAGCAGCCCAGACAGGGGCTCGAACACCGGGGAGCTGTTTTTT. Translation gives CASSPDRGSNTGELFF.

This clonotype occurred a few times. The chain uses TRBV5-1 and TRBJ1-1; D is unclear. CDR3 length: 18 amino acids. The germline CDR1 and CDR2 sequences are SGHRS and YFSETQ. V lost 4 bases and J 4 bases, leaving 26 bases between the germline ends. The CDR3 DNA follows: TGCGCCAGCAGCCGAGGCGACAATTTAGAGAGGCGAAGCACTGAAGCTTTCTTT. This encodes CASSRGDNLERRSTEAFF. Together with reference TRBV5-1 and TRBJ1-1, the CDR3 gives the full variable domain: KAGVTQTPRYLIKTRGQQVTLSCSPISGHRSVSWYQQTPGQGLQFLFEYFSETQRNKGNFPGRFSGRQFSNSRSEMNVSTLELGDSALYLCASSRGDNLERRSTEAFFGQGTRLTVV.

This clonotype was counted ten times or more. This CDR3 reads CASSGIGVTGELFF. The CDR3 DNA reads TGTGCCAGCAGTGGCATCGGAGTCACCGGGGAGCTGTTTTTT. The J gene is TRBJ2-2, the V gene TRBV12-3 or TRBV12-4; no definite D call. V dropped 5 bases and J dropped 4 bases, with 11 bases sitting between them. The CDR3 contains 14 residues.

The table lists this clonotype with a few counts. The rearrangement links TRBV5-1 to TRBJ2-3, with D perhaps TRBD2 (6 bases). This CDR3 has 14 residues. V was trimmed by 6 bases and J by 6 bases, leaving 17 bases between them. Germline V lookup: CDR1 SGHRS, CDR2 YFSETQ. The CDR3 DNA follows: TGCGCCAGCACCCAGGGAACTAGCCTCGATACGCAGTATTTT. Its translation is CASTQGTSLDTQYF.

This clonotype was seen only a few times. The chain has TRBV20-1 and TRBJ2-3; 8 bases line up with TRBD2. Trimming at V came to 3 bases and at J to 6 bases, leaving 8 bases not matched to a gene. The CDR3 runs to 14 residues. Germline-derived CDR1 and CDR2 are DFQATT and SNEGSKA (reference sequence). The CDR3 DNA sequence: TGCAGTGCTAGCAAGCGGGGGAGCGGCGATACGCAGTATTTT. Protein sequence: CSASKRGSGDTQYF.

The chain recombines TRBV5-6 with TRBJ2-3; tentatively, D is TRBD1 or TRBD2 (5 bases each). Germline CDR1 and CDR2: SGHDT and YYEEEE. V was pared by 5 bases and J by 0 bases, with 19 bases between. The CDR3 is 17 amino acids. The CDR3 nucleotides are TGTGCCAGCAGACGATCCGGGGCACCTCCTAGCACAGATACGCAGTATTTT. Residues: CASRRSGAPPSTDTQYF.

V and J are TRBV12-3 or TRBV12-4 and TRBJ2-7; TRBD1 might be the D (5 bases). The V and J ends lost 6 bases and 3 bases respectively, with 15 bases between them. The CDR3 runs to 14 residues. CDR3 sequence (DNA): TGTGCCAGCAGCAACGACAGAATTTACTACGAGCAGTACTTC. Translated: CASSNDRIYYEQYF.

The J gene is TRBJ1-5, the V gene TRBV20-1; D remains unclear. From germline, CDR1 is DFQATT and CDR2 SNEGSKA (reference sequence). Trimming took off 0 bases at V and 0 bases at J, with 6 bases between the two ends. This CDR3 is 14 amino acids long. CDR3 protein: CSARDGGSNQPQHF. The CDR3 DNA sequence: TGCAGTGCTAGAGATGGCGGTAGCAATCAGCCCCAGCATTTT.

This CDR3 is CASSLEAGGITDTQYF. The DNA for the CDR3 is TGCGCCAGCAGCTTGGAGGCAGGGGGGATCACAGATACGCAGTATTTT. The gene calls are TRBV5-1 and TRBJ2-3; D is perhaps TRBD1 (7 bases). V was trimmed by 0 bases and J by 2 bases, leaving 13 bases between them. Germline CDR1 is SGHRS and CDR2 is YFSETQ. The CDR3 length is 16 residues.

CDR3 DNA: TGCGCCAGCAGCACCGGACAACCCTATTACAATGAGCAGTTCTTC. Translating gives CASSTGQPYYNEQFF. The chain couples TRBV5-1 to TRBJ2-1; D possibly corresponds to TRBD1 (5 bases). This CDR3 contains 15 residues. Trimming left V 4 bases short and J 4 bases short, with 15 bases between. CDR1 and CDR2 (germline): SGHRS, YFSETQ.

CDR3 DNA sequence: TGTGCCAGCAGCTTACCCGACAGGGGACCGTGGGAACCCTCGCTCGGAAACACCATATATTTT. Protein sequence: CASSLPDRGPWEPSLGNTIYF. The V call is TRBV11-1, the J call TRBJ1-3; TRBD1 aligns across 8 bases. Germline CDR1 and CDR2: SGHAT and FQDESV (reference sequence). J lost 4 bases, V lost 2 bases, and 22 bases had no gene match. This CDR3 region has 21 residues.

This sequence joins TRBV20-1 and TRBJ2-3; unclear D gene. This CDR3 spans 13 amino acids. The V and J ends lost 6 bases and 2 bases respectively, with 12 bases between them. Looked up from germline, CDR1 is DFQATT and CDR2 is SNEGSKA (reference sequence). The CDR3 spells CSAIEVPTDTQYF. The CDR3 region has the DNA TGCAGTGCCATAGAGGTCCCCACAGATACGCAGTATTTT.

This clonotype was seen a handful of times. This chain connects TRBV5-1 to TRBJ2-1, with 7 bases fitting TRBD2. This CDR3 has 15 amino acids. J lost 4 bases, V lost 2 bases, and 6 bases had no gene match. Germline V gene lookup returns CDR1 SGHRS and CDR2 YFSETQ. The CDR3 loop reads CASSFESGEYNEQFF. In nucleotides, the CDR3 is TGCGCCAGCAGCTTCGAAAGCGGGGAGTACAATGAGCAGTTCTTC.

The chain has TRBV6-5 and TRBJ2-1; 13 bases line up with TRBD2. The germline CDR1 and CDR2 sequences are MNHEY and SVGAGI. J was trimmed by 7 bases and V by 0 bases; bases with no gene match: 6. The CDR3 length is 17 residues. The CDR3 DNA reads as TGTGCCAGCAGTTACTCGATCTCGGGACTAGCGGGGAATGAGCAGTTCTTC. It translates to CASSYSISGLAGNEQFF.

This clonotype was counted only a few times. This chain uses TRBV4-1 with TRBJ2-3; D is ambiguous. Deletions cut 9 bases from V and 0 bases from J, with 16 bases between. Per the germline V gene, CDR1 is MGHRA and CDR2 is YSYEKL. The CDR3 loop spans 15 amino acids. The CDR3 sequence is CASRSLVYSTDTQYF. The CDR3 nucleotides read TGCGCCAGTCGAAGCCTAGTTTACAGCACAGATACGCAGTATTTT.

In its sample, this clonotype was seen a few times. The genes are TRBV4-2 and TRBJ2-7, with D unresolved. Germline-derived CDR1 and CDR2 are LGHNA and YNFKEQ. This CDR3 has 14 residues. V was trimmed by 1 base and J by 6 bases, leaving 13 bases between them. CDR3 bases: TGTGCCAGCAGCCAAGGGCAGCTCCCCCGCGAGCAGTACTTC. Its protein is CASSQGQLPREQYF.

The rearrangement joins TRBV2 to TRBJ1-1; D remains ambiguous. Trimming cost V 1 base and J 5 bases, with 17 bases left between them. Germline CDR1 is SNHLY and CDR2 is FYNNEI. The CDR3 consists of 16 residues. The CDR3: CASSEVGSRVSTEAFF. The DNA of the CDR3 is TGTGCCAGCAGTGAAGTTGGCAGTCGGGTTTCAACTGAAGCTTTCTTT.

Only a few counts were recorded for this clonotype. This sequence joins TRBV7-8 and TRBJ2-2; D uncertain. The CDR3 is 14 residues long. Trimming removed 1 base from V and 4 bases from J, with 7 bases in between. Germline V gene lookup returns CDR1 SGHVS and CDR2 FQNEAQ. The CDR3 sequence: CASSLVWATGELFF. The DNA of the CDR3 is TGTGCCAGCAGCTTAGTTTGGGCCACCGGGGAGCTGTTTTTT.

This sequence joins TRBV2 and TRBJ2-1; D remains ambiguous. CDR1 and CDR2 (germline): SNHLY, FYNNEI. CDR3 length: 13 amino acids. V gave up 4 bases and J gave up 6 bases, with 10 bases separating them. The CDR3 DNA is TGTGCCAGCAGTGTAGTCTTGCGCAATGAGCAGTTCTTC. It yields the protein CASSVVLRNEQFF.

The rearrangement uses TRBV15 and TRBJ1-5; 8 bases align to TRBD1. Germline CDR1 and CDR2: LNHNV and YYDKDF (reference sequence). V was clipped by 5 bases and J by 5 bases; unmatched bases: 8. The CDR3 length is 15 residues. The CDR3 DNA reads TGTGCCACCAGCGGGGGGAAACAGGGGGATCAGCCCCAGCATTTT. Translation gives CATSGGKQGDQPQHF.

CDR3 nucleotides: TGTGCCAGCAGCCCGGACAGCCTGGGGGGCTACACCTTC. Protein: CASSPDSLGGYTF. The chain is built from TRBV7-8 and TRBJ1-2, with TRBD1 as a possible D gene (6 bases). V was shortened by 5 bases and J by 8 bases, with 15 bases between the two germline ends. Germline assignment: CDR1 SGHVS and CDR2 FQNEAQ. The CDR3 length is 13 residues.

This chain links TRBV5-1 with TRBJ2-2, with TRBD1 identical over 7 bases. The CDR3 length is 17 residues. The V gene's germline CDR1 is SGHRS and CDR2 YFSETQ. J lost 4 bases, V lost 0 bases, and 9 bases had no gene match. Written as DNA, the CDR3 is TGCGCCAGCAGCTTGGCTCCGACAGGGCTCAGCACCGGGGAGCTGTTTTTT. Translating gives CASSLAPTGLSTGELFF. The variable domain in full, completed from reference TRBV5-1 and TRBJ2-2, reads KAGVTQTPRYLIKTRGQQVTLSCSPISGHRSVSWYQQTPGQGLQFLFEYFSETQRNKGNFPGRFSGRQFSNSRSEMNVSTLELGDSALYLCASSLAPTGLSTGELFFGEGSRLTVL.

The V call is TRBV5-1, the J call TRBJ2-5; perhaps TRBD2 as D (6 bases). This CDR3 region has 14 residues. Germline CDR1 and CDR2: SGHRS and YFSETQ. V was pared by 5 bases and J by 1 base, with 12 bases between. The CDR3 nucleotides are TGCGCCAGCAGAAGGGCCGGGGGCCAAGAGACCCAGTACTTC. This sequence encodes CASRRAGGQETQYF.